The rows below give T cell receptor beta chains drawn from one sample of a study of T-cell reconstitution after alpha-beta-depleted transplantation in children. One entry per CDR3 protein results from TCRdb running MiXCR on the PCR reads. The table has 450,000 to 700,000 distinct CDR3 sequences, 25% to 30% seen once. The sample consisted of PBMCs, taken before TCRalphabeta/CD19-depleted stem cell transplant. The receptor set was obtained from a boy less than two years old with Wiskott-Aldrich syndrome, due to receive a stem cell transplant. CDR3s include the opening cysteine and the closing phenylalanine or tryptophan. The D gene is left open where the match is weak.

v_call: TRBV29-1; d_call: TRBD2; j_call: TRBJ2-1; cdr3_aa: CSVKGLAGENEQFF
v_call: TRBV20-1; d_call: TRBD2; j_call: TRBJ2-1; cdr3_aa: CSASLRGSGRGNEQFF
v_call: TRBV19; d_call: NA; j_call: TRBJ2-2; cdr3_aa: CASSKGTAYTGELFF
v_call: TRBV5-1; d_call: NA; j_call: TRBJ2-1; cdr3_aa: CASSLGAGQSSYNEQFF
v_call: TRBV6-5; d_call: TRBD2; j_call: TRBJ2-5; cdr3_aa: CASSYSPRLAGAKETQYF
v_call: TRBV20-1; d_call: NA; j_call: TRBJ2-3; cdr3_aa: CSASSLTRADTQYF
v_call: TRBV5-1; d_call: NA; j_call: TRBJ2-5; cdr3_aa: CASSTSTGETQYF
v_call: TRBV6-1; d_call: TRBD1; j_call: TRBJ2-7; cdr3_aa: CASSARTGGEQYF
v_call: TRBV5-1; d_call: TRBD1; j_call: TRBJ2-3; cdr3_aa: CASSLVRDRDTQYF
v_call: TRBV7-9; d_call: TRBD1; j_call: TRBJ2-2; cdr3_aa: CASGQGASTGELFF
v_call: TRBV9; d_call: NA; j_call: TRBJ1-1; cdr3_aa: CASSVGRGTEAFF
v_call: TRBV20-1; d_call: NA; j_call: TRBJ2-3; cdr3_aa: CSAFVSTDTQYF
v_call: TRBV20-1; d_call: NA; j_call: TRBJ2-5; cdr3_aa: CSAILAPQETQYF
v_call: TRBV30; d_call: TRBD1; j_call: TRBJ1-1; cdr3_aa: CAWRNRGNTEAF
v_call: TRBV12-3/TRBV12-4; d_call: NA; j_call: TRBJ1-4; cdr3_aa: CASSSTVLNEKLFF
v_call: TRBV18; d_call: NA; j_call: TRBJ2-7; cdr3_aa: CASSPFPGVYEQYF
v_call: TRBV7-9; d_call: NA; j_call: TRBJ2-5; cdr3_aa: CASSSWTQETQYF
v_call: TRBV5-1; d_call: NA; j_call: TRBJ2-7; cdr3_aa: CASSLNSGRNYEQYF
v_call: TRBV10-3; d_call: NA; j_call: TRBJ2-3; cdr3_aa: CAILGPPWPYTQYF
v_call: TRBV10-3; d_call: TRBD1; j_call: TRBJ2-3; cdr3_aa: CAISGNRGETDTQYF
v_call: TRBV6-5; d_call: TRBD2; j_call: TRBJ2-1; cdr3_aa: CASSVLPSGRDIINEQFF
v_call: TRBV6-5; d_call: NA; j_call: TRBJ1-2; cdr3_aa: CASRQVDYGYTF
v_call: TRBV5-1; d_call: NA; j_call: TRBJ2-1; cdr3_aa: CASSLDGRPTYNEQFF
v_call: TRBV5-5; d_call: TRBD1; j_call: TRBJ1-1; cdr3_aa: CASSPGQGSTEAFF